This TCR beta chain stems from a study of blood T cell repertoires in COVID-19. V was cut by 1 base and J by 5 bases, with 5 bases left in between. The CDR3 is 13 amino acids. Germline V lookup: CDR1 KGHSH, CDR2 LQKENI. Participant-given clinical history determined each cohort assignment. Clones were sequenced by immunoSEQ multiplex PCR, and TCRdb holds only the in-frame ones, with some missing. The sample shows about 210,000 clones, about 85% of them seen only once. Sequenced sample: PBMCs or T cells enriched from blood (not recorded which). This clonotype originated in a man aged 40-55 years who had recovered from COVID-19. The chain joins TRBV18 to TRBJ1-4; perhaps TRBD1 as D (5 bases). The CDR3 coding sequence is TGTGCCAGCTCACCACGACAGAATGAAAAACTGTTTTTT. Translated, it gives CASSPRQNEKLFF.